The 14 T cell receptor beta chains given below trace back to one sample, sequenced in a study of T cells in severe cutaneous drug reactions (dated by TCRdb to about 2019). For sequencing, an Illumina MiSeq was employed. For both bulk and single-cell sequencing, libraries were prepared with the iRepertoire multiplex PCR system using TCR subtype-specific primers. Following TCRdb reprocessing, every CDR3 protein sequence forms one entry, and DNA is not provided. The table for this sample lists 6,500 to 7,500 distinct CDR3 sequences. Jointly, the top ten make up roughly 30% of the sample. The donors whose samples were sequenced had carbamazepine-induced Stevens-Johnson syndrome or toxic epidermal necrolysis (CBZ-SJS/TEN). Sequencing was done on a sample of cells from a skin blister. In light of the paper, this sample's cell subset or site label describes: unsorted cells from skin lesion blisters. These receptors were obtained from a human donor with toxic epidermal necrolysis, a severe cutaneous drug reaction.

The CDR3 protein is CASSYRGQFSTTSSYEQYF. The chain has TRBV6-5 and TRBJ2-7; no DNA is available, so the TRBD1 call from TCRdb remains unchecked. Germline loops: CDR1 MNHEY, CDR2 SVGAGI. The CDR3 is 19 residues long.

The chain joins TRBV7-3 to TRBJ2-1; TCRdb indicates TRBD1, and absent DNA this call remains unverified. CDR1 SGHTA and CDR2 FQGTGA come from the germline V gene. CDR3 length: 16 amino acids. The CDR3 loop reads CASSFSRALGDNEQFF.

This clonotype is large by frequency. This rearrangement joins TRBV27 to TRBJ2-1; absent DNA, TCRdb's TRBD1 call cannot be checked. The germline V gene has CDR1 MNHEY and CDR2 SMNVEV (reference sequence). The CDR3 covers 12 residues. The CDR3 is CASMGARNEQFF.

According to its frequency, this clonotype is medium-sized. The V and J genes are TRBV12-3 or TRBV12-4 and TRBJ1-4; TCRdb lists TRBD1, though no DNA is available to test this call. The CDR3 extends over 12 amino acids. CDR3 loop: CASSAYEGELFF.

The chain uses TRBV28 and TRBJ2-2; TCRdb's D call of TRBD1 is untestable without DNA. The CDR3 consists of 17 residues. CDR1 is MDHEN and CDR2 is SYDVKM in the germline V gene. The CDR3 sequence is CASRNLQTVTNTGELFF.

J is TRBJ2-5 and V is TRBV27; TCRdb proposes TRBD1, but this gene call is untestable without DNA. Germline CDR1 MNHEY, CDR2 SMNVEV (reference sequence). This CDR3 has 13 amino acids. CDR3 sequence reads: CASIPTGGETQYF.

The rearrangement links TRBV28 to TRBJ2-7. Per germline, CDR1 MDHEN and CDR2 SYDVKM. The CDR3 runs to 14 residues. CDR3 sequence reads: CASSLSGITYEQYF.

This sequence joins TRBV15 and TRBJ2-4. The CDR3 runs 18 residues. Germline V gives CDR1 LNHNV, CDR2 YYDKDF (reference sequence). The CDR3 spells CATSRDQYRQPTKNIQYF.

V gene TRBV28 combines with J gene TRBJ2-7; TCRdb's D call of TRBD1 is untestable without DNA. CDR3 size: 13 residues. Germline CDR1 and CDR2: MDHEN and SYDVKM. The CDR3 protein is CASSLGGGYEQYF.

Judged by frequency, this clonotype is medium-sized (0.01 to 0.1%). The rearrangement uses TRBV27 and TRBJ2-7; TCRdb's assignment of TRBD2 cannot be checked, as there is no DNA. This CDR3 has 13 residues. CDR1 and CDR2 (germline): MNHEY, SMNVEV (reference sequence). CDR3: CASSSALYLEQYF.

This rearrangement joins TRBV28 to TRBJ1-6. Germline V lookup: CDR1 MDHEN, CDR2 SYDVKM. This CDR3 has 15 residues. The CDR3: CASSCNREFNSPLHF.

This sequence joins TRBV4-1 and TRBJ2-5; TCRdb's D call of TRBD1 is untestable without DNA. Germline V gene lookup returns CDR1 MGHRA and CDR2 YSYEKL. CDR3 length: 15 amino acids. The CDR3 protein is CASSQVGAAQETQYF.

The V call is TRBV12-3 or TRBV12-4, the J call TRBJ2-1; checking the TCRdb D call of TRBD2 is not possible without DNA. This CDR3 comprises 13 residues. CDR3 sequence: CASTLGSLNEQFF.

This sequence joins TRBV28 and TRBJ2-3. CDR3 length: 14 amino acids. CDR1 and CDR2 from the germline V gene are MDHEN and SYDVKM. The CDR3 here is CASSLSHSTDTQYF.